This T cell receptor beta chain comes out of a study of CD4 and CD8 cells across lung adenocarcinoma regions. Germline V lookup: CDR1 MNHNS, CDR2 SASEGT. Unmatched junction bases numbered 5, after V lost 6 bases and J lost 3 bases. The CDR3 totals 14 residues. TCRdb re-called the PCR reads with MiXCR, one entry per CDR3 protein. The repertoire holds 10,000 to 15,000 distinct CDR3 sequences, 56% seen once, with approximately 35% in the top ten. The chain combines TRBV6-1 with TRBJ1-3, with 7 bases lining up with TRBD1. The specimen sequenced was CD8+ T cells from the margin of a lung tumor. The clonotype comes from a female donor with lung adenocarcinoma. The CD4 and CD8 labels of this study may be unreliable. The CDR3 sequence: CASRDRTGGNTIYF. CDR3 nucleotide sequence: TGTGCCAGCAGAGATAGGACAGGTGGAAACACCATATATTTT.